Listed below are T cell receptor beta chains from one sample, sequenced in a study of blood T cells in healthy people across ages. A single record per CDR3 protein comes from TCRdb applying MiXCR to the 5' RACE reads. Of 780,000 or so distinct CDR3 sequences in the sample, 56% were seen once. Sequences were obtained from blood. These receptors were collected from a man aged 35-49 years in good health. Both conserved end residues are part of each CDR3. Each record gives: V gene, clone size, J gene, D gene, CDR3 protein, CDR3 DNA. A D gene is named only where the DNA matches it firmly. A row's size may be missing; if present it is once, few, many or a size class.

TRBV5-1	-	TRBJ2-4	-	CASSSGLTLAKNIQYF	TGCGCCAGCAGCTCGGGACTGACGTTAGCCAAAAACATTCAGTACTTC
TRBV6-5	-	TRBJ2-5	TRBD2	CASSYSSGRDYEQYF	TGTGCCAGCAGTTACTCGAGCGGGAGAGATTATGAGCAGTACTTC
TRBV9	-	TRBJ2-7	-	CASSRRTEYEQYF	TGTGCCAGCAGCCGGCGGACGGAATACGAGCAGTACTTC
TRBV9	-	TRBJ2-4	TRBD2	CASSGTGGLDIQYF	TGTGCCAGCAGCGGGACGGGGGGGTTGGACATTCAGTACTTC
TRBV5-6	-	TRBJ2-1	TRBD2	CASSLAGGVYNEQFF	TGTGCCAGCAGCTTAGCGGGAGGAGTCTACAATGAGCAGTTCTTC
TRBV10-2	-	TRBJ2-7	-	CASIGADEQYF	TGCGCCAGCATCGGGGCCGACGAGCAGTACTTC
TRBV29-1	-	TRBJ2-3	-	CSVEFPTLAMNTDTQYF	TGCAGCGTTGAGTTCCCGACCCTAGCGATGAACACAGATACGCAGTATTTT
TRBV7-8	many	TRBJ2-6	TRBD1	CASSSLPGQVSGANVLTF	TGTGCCAGCAGCTCCCTCCCGGGACAGGTCTCTGGGGCCAACGTCCTGACTTTC
TRBV21-1	-	TRBJ2-4	-	CASISDSLKNIQYF	TGTGCCAGCATCTCGGACAGCCTCAAAAACATTCAGTACTTC
TRBV28	-	TRBJ2-7	TRBD2	CASSFRSSGRAEQYF	TGTGCCAGCAGTTTTAGATCCTCGGGGAGGGCCGAGCAGTACTTC
TRBV29-1	-	TRBJ1-1	TRBD1	CSGRQGANTEAFF	TGCAGCGGGAGGCAGGGGGCTAACACTGAAGCTTTCTTT
TRBV7-3	-	TRBJ2-1	-	CASSLRGASSYNEQFF	TGTGCCAGCAGCCTTCGGGGGGCGAGCTCCTACAATGAGCAGTTCTTC
TRBV12-5	-	TRBJ2-3	TRBD2	CASGLSGRVDTQYF	TGTGCTAGTGGTTTAAGCGGGAGGGTAGATACGCAGTATTTT
TRBV29-1	few	TRBJ2-1	TRBD2	CSVVFSGAGEQFF	TGCAGCGTTGTATTTAGCGGGGCAGGTGAGCAGTTCTTC
TRBV28	-	TRBJ2-7	-	CASIEGGGKTYEQYF	TGTGCCAGCATCGAAGGGGGGGGAAAAACCTACGAGCAGTACTTC
TRBV20-1	-	TRBJ1-1	-	CSARTYGGPGTEAFF	TGCAGTGCTAGAACTTACGGGGGTCCTGGGACTGAAGCTTTCTTT
TRBV29-1	-	TRBJ2-1	-	CSELGPYNEQFF	TGCAGCGAACTAGGACCCTACAATGAGCAGTTCTTC
TRBV13	-	TRBJ1-5	-	CASSSGGTGNQPQHF	TGTGCCAGCAGCTCGGGGGGAACGGGTAATCAGCCCCAGCATTTT
TRBV10-2	-	TRBJ2-5	-	CASSESNRETQYF	TGCGCCAGCAGTGAGTCGAACAGAGAGACCCAGTACTTC
TRBV5-1	-	TRBJ2-5	-	CASAFTGTQGRAQYF	TGCGCCAGCGCGTTTACCGGGACCCAAGGGCGGGCCCAGTACTTC
TRBV27	few	TRBJ2-7	-	CASSPLSSDEQYF	TGTGCCAGCAGTCCCCTTTCGTCCGACGAGCAGTACTTC
TRBV29-1	-	TRBJ2-1	TRBD2	CSAGRGRAYNEQFF	TGCAGCGCCGGGAGGGGAAGGGCCTACAATGAGCAGTTCTTC
TRBV27	-	TRBJ2-3	TRBD1	CASSPGTGQSTQYF	TGTGCCAGCAGCCCAGGGACAGGGCAGAGTACGCAGTATTTT
TRBV5-3	-	TRBJ2-1	-	CAREWRYNEQFF	TGTGCCAGAGAATGGAGATACAATGAGCAGTTCTTC
TRBV20-1	-	TRBJ2-3	TRBD2	CSANGGRGRTDTQYF	TGCAGTGCTAATGGCGGGAGGGGTCGGACAGATACGCAGTATTTT
TRBV15	-	TRBJ2-1	TRBD1	CATSTPHRGSYEQFF	TGTGCCACCAGCACCCCACACAGGGGGTCGTACGAGCAGTTCTTC
TRBV29-1	-	TRBJ2-3	TRBD2	CSVGTSGGAFTQYF	TGCAGCGTTGGGACTAGCGGGGGGGCCTTTACGCAGTATTTT
TRBV30	-	TRBJ2-2	TRBD1	CAWSGSVRQGSGELFF	TGTGCCTGGAGTGGATCTGTACGACAGGGGTCCGGGGAGCTGTTTTTT
TRBV29-1	-	TRBJ2-1	TRBD2	CSVKGTSGGAGSYNEQFF	TGCAGTGTAAAAGGGACTAGCGGGGGGGCCGGCTCCTACAATGAGCAGTTCTTC
TRBV5-6	-	TRBJ2-1	-	CASSRGTYYNEQFF	TGTGCCAGCAGCCGGGGTACCTATTACAATGAGCAGTTCTTC
TRBV7-3	-	TRBJ2-3	-	CASSLTASTDTQYF	TGTGCCAGCAGCTTAACGGCGTCGACAGATACGCAGTATTTT
TRBV7-2	few	TRBJ2-3	-	CASSPGSLGTDTQYF	TGTGCCAGCAGCCCCGGATCTTTGGGCACAGATACGCAGTATTTT
TRBV7-3	once	TRBJ2-7	-	CASSLSRAEDYEQYF	TGTGCCAGCAGCTTAAGCAGGGCAGAGGACTACGAGCAGTACTTC
TRBV28	-	TRBJ2-7	TRBD1	CASSSGTANYEQYF	TGTGCCAGCAGTTCCGGGACAGCAAACTACGAGCAGTACTTC
TRBV20-1	-	TRBJ1-5	-	CSARDVVGENQPQHF	TGCAGTGCTAGAGATGTGGTGGGGGAGAATCAGCCCCAGCATTTT
TRBV4-2	-	TRBJ1-1	-	CASSQDPGLNTEAFF	TGTGCCAGCAGCCAAGATCCGGGATTGAACACTGAAGCTTTCTTT
TRBV27	-	TRBJ2-1	-	CASTSGIDNNEQFF	TGTGCCAGCACGTCCGGGATAGACAACAATGAGCAGTTCTTC
TRBV29-1	-	TRBJ2-1	TRBD2	CSVSTAGGSYNEQFF	TGCAGCGTTAGTACGGCGGGGGGTTCCTACAATGAGCAGTTCTTC
TRBV29-1	-	TRBJ2-5	TRBD1	CSVEDRGLKETQYF	TGCAGCGTCGAGGACAGGGGACTAAAAGAGACCCAGTACTTC
TRBV2	-	TRBJ1-1	-	CASSGGRPLGTEAFF	TGTGCCAGCAGTGGGGGTAGACCGTTGGGCACTGAAGCTTTCTTT
TRBV12-3/TRBV12-4	-	TRBJ1-1	TRBD1	CASSLDLDSGGAFF	TGTGCCAGCAGTTTAGACTTAGATTCAGGGGGAGCTTTCTTT
TRBV11-2	-	TRBJ2-5	TRBD2	CASSHPVGLAGGETQYF	TGTGCCAGCAGCCACCCGGTAGGACTAGCGGGTGGAGAGACCCAGTACTTC
TRBV27	once	TRBJ2-3	-	CASSFQTLTDTQYF	TGTGCCAGCAGTTTTCAAACCCTGACAGATACGCAGTATTTT
TRBV7-2	-	TRBJ2-2	-	CASSVNGGTNTGELFF	TGTGCCAGCAGCGTCAACGGGGGCACGAACACCGGGGAGCTGTTTTTT
TRBV5-1	-	TRBJ2-6	-	CASSLVGGIYSGANVLTF	TGCGCCAGCAGCTTGGTAGGCGGGATATACTCTGGGGCCAACGTCCTGACTTTC
TRBV7-2	-	TRBJ2-1	-	CASSSVGSSYNEQFF	TGTGCCAGCAGCTCTGTCGGGAGCTCCTACAACGAGCAGTTCTTC